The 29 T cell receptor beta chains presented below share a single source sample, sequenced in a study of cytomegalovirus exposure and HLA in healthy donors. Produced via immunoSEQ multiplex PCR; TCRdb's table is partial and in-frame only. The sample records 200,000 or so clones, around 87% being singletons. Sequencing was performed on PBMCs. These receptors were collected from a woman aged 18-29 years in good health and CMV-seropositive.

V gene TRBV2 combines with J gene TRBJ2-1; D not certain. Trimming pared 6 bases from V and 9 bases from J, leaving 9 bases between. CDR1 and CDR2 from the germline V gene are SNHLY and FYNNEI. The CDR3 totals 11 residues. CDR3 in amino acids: CASRPESEQFF. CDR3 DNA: TGTGCCAGCAGGCCGGAGAGTGAGCAGTTCTTC.

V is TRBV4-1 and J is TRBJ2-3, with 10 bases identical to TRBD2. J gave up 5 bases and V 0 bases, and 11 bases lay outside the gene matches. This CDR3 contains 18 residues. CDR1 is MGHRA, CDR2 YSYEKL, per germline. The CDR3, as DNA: TGCGCCAGCAGCCAAGATGGAGCGGGAGGGCCGAATGAAGATACGCAGTATTTT. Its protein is CASSQDGAGGPNEDTQYF.

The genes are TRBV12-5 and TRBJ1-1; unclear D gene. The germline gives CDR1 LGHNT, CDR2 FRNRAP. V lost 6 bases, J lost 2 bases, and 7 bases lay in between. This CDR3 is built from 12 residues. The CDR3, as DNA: TGTGCTAGTGGCCCGGGAAACACTGAAGCTTTCTTT. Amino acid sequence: CASGPGNTEAFF.

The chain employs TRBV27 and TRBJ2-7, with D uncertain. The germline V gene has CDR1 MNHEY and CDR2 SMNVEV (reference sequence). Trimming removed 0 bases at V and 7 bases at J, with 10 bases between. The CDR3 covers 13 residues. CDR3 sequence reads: CASSLSIEKEQYF. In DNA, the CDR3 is TGTGCCAGCAGTTTATCGATAGAAAAGGAGCAGTACTTC.

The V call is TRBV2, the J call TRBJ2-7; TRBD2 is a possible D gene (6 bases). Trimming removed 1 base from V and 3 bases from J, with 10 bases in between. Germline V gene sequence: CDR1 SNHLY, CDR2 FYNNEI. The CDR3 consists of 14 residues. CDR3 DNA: TGTGCCAGCAGTGAAGAGCGGGCGATCTACGAGCAGTACTTC. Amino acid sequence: CASSEERAIYEQYF. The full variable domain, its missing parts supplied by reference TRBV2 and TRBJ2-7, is EPEVTQTPSHQVTQMGQEVILRCVPISNHLYFYWYRQILGQKVEFLVSFYNNEISEKSEIFDDQFSVERPDGSNFTLKIRSTKLEDSAMYFCASSEERAIYEQYFGPGTRLTVT.

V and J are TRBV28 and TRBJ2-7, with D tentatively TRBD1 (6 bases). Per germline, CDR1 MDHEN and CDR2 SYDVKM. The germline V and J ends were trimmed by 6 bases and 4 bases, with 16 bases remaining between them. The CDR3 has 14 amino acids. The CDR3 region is CASSPDRRPYEQYF. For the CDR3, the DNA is TGTGCCAGCAGCCCTGACAGGAGACCGTACGAGCAGTACTTC.

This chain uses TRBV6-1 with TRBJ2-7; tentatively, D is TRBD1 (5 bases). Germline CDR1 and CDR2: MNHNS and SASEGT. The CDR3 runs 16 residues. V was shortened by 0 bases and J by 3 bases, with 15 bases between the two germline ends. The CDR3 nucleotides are TGTGCCAGCAGTGAAGCGCAACGCAGGGAAGACTACGAGCAGTACTTC. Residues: CASSEAQRREDYEQYF.

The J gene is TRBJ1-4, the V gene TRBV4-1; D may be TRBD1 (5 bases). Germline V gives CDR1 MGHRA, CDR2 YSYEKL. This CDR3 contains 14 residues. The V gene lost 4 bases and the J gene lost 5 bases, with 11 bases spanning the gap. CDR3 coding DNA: TGCGCCAGCAGCCGAGAGGGGCAGAATGAAAAACTGTTTTTT. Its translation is CASSREGQNEKLFF.

The CDR3 reads CASSLVTGGNYGYTF. The CDR3 nucleotides are TGTGCCAGCAGCTTAGTAACTGGCGGTAACTATGGCTACACCTTC. This chain links TRBV11-2 with TRBJ1-2, with D uncertain. CDR1 and CDR2 (germline): SGHAT, FQNNGV. This CDR3 region has 15 residues. Trimming removed 1 base from V and 1 base from J, with 10 bases in between.

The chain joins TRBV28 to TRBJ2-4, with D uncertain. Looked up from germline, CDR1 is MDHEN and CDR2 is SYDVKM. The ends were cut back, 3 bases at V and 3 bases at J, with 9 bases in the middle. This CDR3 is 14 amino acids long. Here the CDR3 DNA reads TGTGCCAGCAGTTTCGACTGGTTCAAAAACATTCAGTACTTC. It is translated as CASSFDWFKNIQYF.

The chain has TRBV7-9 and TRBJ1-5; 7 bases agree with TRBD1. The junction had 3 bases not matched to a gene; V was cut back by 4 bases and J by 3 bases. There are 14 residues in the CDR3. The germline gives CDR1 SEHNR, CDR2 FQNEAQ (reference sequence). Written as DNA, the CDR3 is TGTGCCAGCAGCTCGACAGGGTTCAATCAGCCCCAGCATTTT. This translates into CASSSTGFNQPQHF.

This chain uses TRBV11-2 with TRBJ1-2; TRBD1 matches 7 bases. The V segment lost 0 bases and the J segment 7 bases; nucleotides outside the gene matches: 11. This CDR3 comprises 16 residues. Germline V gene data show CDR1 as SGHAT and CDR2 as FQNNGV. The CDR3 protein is CASSLERRQGSAGYTF. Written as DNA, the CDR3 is TGTGCCAGCAGCTTAGAAAGAAGACAGGGCTCGGCTGGCTACACCTTC.

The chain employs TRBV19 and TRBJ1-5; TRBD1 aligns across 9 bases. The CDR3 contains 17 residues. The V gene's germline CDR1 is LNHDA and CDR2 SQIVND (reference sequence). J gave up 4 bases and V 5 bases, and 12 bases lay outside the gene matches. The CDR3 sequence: CASSPVIGQGRNQPQHF. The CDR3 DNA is TGTGCCAGTAGTCCTGTAATTGGACAGGGGAGGAATCAGCCCCAGCATTTT.

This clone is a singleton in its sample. The CDR3 region has the DNA TGCGCCAGCAGTGTGTATCTGGGGCAATCTTACGAGCAGTACTTC. This gives the protein CASSVYLGQSYEQYF. V usage is TRBV10-2 and J usage is TRBJ2-7, with D possibly being TRBD1 (5 bases). The CDR3 length is 15 residues. Trimming stripped 4 bases from V and 4 bases from J, with 17 bases between. The germline CDR1 and CDR2 sequences are WSHSY and SAAADI.

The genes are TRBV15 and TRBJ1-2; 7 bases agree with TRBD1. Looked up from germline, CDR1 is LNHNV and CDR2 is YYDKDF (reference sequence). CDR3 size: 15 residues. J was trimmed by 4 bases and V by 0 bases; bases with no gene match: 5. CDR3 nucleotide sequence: TGTGCCACCAGCAGAGACGACAGGGAAGGCTATGGCTACACCTTC. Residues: CATSRDDREGYGYTF.

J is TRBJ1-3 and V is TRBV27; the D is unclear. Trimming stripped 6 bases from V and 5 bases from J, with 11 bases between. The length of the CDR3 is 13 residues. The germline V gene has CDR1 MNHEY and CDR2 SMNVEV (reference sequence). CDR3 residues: CASSRGFRNTIYF. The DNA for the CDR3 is TGTGCCAGCAGCCGGGGTTTCCGAAACACCATATATTTT.

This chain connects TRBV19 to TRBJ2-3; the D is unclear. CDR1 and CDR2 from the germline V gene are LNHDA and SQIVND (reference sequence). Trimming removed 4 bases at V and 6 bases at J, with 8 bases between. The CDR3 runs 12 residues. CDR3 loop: CASSNELDTQYF. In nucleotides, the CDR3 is TGTGCCAGTAGTAATGAGTTGGATACGCAGTATTTT.

The chain's CDR3 is CASSGDSSSYNEQFF. In nucleotides, the CDR3 is TGCGCCAGCAGCGGGGACAGCAGCTCCTACAATGAGCAGTTCTTC. The genes are TRBV10-1 and TRBJ2-1; 7 bases line up with TRBD1. This CDR3 has 15 amino acids. J lost 0 bases, V lost 6 bases, and 5 bases had no gene match. Germline lookup yields CDR1 WNHNN and CDR2 SYGVQD (reference sequence).

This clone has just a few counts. The CDR3 DNA reads as TGTGCCAGCAGTTACCTAGCGGGAGAGGCCGGGGAGCTGTTTTTT. It yields the protein CASSYLAGEAGELFF. This sequence joins TRBV6-4 and TRBJ2-2; 10 bases align to TRBD2. The V segment lost 5 bases and the J segment 6 bases; nucleotides outside the gene matches: 6. Looked up from germline, CDR1 is MRHNA and CDR2 is SNTAGT. The CDR3 consists of 15 residues.

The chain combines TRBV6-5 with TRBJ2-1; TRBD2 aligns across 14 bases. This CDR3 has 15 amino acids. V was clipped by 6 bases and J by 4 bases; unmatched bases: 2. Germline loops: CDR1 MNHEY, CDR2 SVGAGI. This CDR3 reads CASRTSGRVYNEQFF. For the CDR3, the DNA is TGTGCCAGCAGGACTAGCGGGAGGGTGTACAATGAGCAGTTCTTC.

The CDR3 nucleotides are TGTGCCAGTTCGTCGCCGGGAGCAGGGACGGACTATGGCTACACCTTC. Translation gives CASSSPGAGTDYGYTF. J is TRBJ1-2 and V is TRBV19; possibly TRBD1 for D (5 bases). There are 16 residues in the CDR3. CDR1 and CDR2 (germline): LNHDA, SQIVND (reference sequence). V shed 8 bases and J shed 3 bases, with 22 bases lying between them. The complete variable domain, with remaining parts taken from reference TRBV19 and TRBJ1-2, reads DGGITQSPKYLFRKEGQNVTLSCEQNLNHDAMYWYRQDPGQGLRLIYYSQIVNDFQKGDIAEGYSVSREKKESFPLTVTSAQKNPTAFYLCASSSPGAGTDYGYTFGSGTRLTVV.

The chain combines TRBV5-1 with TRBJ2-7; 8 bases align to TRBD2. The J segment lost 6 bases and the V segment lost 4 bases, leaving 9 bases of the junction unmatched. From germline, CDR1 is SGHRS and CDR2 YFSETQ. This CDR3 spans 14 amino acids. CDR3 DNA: TGCGCCAGCAGCCACGGGGCGGGGGGCATCGAGCAGTACTTC. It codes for CASSHGAGGIEQYF.

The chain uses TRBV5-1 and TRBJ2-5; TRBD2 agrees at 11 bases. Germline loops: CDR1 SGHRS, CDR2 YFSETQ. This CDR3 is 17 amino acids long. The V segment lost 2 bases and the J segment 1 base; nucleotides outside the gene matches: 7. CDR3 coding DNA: TGCGCCAGCAGCTTCGGGACTAGCGGAGCTCTCCAAGAGACCCAGTACTTC. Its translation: CASSFGTSGALQETQYF.

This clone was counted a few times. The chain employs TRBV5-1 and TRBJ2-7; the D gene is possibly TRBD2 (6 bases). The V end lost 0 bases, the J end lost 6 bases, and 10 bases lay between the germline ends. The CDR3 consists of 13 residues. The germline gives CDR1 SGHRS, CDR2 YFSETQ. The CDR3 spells CASSLEGTLEQYF. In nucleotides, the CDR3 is TGCGCCAGCAGCTTGGAGGGGACTCTCGAGCAGTACTTC.

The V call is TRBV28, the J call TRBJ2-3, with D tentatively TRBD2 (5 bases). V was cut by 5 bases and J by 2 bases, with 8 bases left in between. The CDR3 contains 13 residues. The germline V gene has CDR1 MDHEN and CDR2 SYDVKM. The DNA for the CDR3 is TGTGCCAGCAGTATACGGGACACAGATACGCAGTATTTT. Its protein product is CASSIRDTDTQYF. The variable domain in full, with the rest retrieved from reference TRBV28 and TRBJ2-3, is DVKVTQSSRYLVKRTGEKVFLECVQDMDHENMFWYRQDPGLGLRLIYFSYDVKMKEKGDIPEGYSVSREKKERFSLILESASTNQTSMYLCASSIRDTDTQYFGPGTRLTVL.

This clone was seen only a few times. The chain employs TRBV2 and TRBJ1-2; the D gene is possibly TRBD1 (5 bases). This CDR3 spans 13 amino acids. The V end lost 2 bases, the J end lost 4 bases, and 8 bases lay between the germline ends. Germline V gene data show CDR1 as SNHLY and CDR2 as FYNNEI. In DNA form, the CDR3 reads TGTGCCAGCAGTGAACAGGGTACCTATGGCTACACCTTC. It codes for CASSEQGTYGYTF.

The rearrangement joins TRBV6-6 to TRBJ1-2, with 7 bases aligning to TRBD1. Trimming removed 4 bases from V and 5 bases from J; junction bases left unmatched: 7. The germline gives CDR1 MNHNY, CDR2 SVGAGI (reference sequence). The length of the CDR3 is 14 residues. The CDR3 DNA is TGTGCCAGCAGTTTAGGGGGCGATTGGTATGGCTACACCTTC. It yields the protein CASSLGGDWYGYTF.

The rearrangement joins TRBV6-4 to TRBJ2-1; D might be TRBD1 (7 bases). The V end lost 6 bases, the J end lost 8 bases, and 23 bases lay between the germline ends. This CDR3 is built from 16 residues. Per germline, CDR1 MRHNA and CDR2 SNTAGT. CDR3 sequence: CASSDRAGGTGDEQFF. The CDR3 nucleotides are TGTGCCAGCAGCGACCGGGCCGGGGGCACAGGGGATGAGCAGTTCTTC.

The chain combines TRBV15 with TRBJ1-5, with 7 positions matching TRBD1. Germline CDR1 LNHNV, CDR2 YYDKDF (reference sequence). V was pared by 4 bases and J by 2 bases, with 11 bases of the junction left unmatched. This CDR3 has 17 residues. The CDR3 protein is CATSTDRDLAGNQPQHF. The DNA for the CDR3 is TGTGCCACCAGCACCGACAGGGATTTGGCTGGCAATCAGCCCCAGCATTTT.